This T cell receptor beta chain was sequenced during a study of blood T cell repertoires in COVID-19. Across the study: There were acute and convalescent COVID-19 samples, and they came from the United States, Italy and Spain. Sample material is recorded as cDNA or gDNA derived from T cells, B-cell-depleted T cells, or PBMCs.

In the source study's methods: By means of reference gene primer amplification, nucleated cell counts were estimated. Generated by immunoSEQ multiplex PCR, the TCRdb table keeps only in-frame clones and is missing some. V, J and clone size are those of that table, while D and trimming were read from the DNA. The data contain around 190,000 clones, 89% of them seen just once; the ten biggest clones take up under 2%. The specimen sequenced was peripheral blood. This TCR was recovered from a young man who had recovered from COVID-19.

The CDR3 DNA is TGTGCCAGCAGCCCAGACGGGACAGGGGGCTCGGCTGAAGCTTTCTTT. Its translation is CASSPDGTGGSAEAFF. The chain recombines TRBV13 with TRBJ1-1; 12 bases align to TRBD1. This CDR3 region has 16 residues. The ends lost 5 bases at V and 6 bases at J; junction bases unmatched: 10. Germline V gene sequence: CDR1 PRHDT, CDR2 FYEKMQ (reference sequence).